This T cell receptor beta chain stems from a study of shared clonotypes between healthy human individuals. The study's findings and limits: How much donors shared clonotypes was expected to be affected by sequencing depth.

Genomic DNA came from tens of millions of PBMCs in unsorted samples. The CDR3 sequence is 18 residues long. The V segment lost 2 bases and the J segment 0 bases; nucleotides outside the gene matches: 9. Germline-derived CDR1 and CDR2 are MDHEN and SYDVKM. Every subset's genomic DNA went evenly onto several immunoSEQ plates. Clones were read by immunoSEQ multiplex PCR, and TCRdb kept only the in-frame ones, dropping some. The sample consists of about 490,000 clones, 70% to 80% of them appearing once. This clone came up a few times. Its cognate antigen is unknown. J is TRBJ2-4 and V is TRBV28, with TRBD2 matching 8 bases. This receptor was taken from a woman aged 40-49 years in good health. Some clones in this sample may be carry-over from other donors' samples. Material: PBMCs. In DNA form, the CDR3 reads TGTGCCAGCAGTTTACTTAGCGGGATCTCCGTAGCCAAAAACATTCAGTACTTC. It translates to CASSLLSGISVAKNIQYF.